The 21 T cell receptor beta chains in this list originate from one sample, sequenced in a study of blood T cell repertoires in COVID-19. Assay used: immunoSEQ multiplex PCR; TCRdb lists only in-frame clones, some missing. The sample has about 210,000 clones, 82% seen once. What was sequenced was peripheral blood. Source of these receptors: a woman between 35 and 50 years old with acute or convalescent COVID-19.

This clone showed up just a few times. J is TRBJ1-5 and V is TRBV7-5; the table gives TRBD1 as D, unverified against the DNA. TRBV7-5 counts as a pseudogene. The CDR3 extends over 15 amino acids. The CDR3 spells CARSLVSGGNQPQHF. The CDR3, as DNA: TGTGCCAGAAGCTTAGTCTCAGGGGGCAACCAGCCCCAGCATTTT.

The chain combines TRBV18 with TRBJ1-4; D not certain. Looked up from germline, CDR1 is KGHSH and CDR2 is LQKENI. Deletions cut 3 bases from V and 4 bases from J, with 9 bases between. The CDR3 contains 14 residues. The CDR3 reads CASSPNGLNEKLFF. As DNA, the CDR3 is TGTGCCAGCTCACCTAACGGTCTTAATGAAAAACTGTTTTTT.

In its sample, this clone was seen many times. The CDR3 DNA is TGTGCCAGCAGCCGTATGGACAGTACTAGGGCCTATGGCTACACCTTC. Translated: CASSRMDSTRAYGYTF. The J gene is TRBJ1-2, the V gene TRBV9; perhaps TRBD1 as D (6 bases). Germline assignment: CDR1 SGDLS and CDR2 YYNGEE. This CDR3 is 16 amino acids long. Trimming cost V 4 bases and J 4 bases, with 20 bases left between them.

CDR3 amino acids: CASSPLTRGGGTDTQYF. DNA for the CDR3: TGTGCCAGCTCACCACTTACTCGCGGGGGGGGCACAGATACGCAGTATTTT. This chain uses TRBV18 with TRBJ2-3, with 9 positions matching TRBD2. The CDR3 sequence is 17 residues long. V gave up 1 base and J gave up 1 base; unmatched junction bases: 6. Germline assignment: CDR1 KGHSH and CDR2 LQKENI.

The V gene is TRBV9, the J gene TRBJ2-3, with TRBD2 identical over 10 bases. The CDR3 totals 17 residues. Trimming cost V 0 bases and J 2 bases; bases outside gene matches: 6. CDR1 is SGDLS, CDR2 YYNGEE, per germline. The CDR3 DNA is TGTGCCAGCAGCGTAGAGGCTAGCGGGGGTCCCACAGATACGCAGTATTTT. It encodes CASSVEASGGPTDTQYF.

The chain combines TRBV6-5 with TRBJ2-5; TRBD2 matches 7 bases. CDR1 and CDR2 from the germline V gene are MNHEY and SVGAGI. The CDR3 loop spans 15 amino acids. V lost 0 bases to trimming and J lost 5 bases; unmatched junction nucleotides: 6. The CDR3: CASSYSAGAGETQYF. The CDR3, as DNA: TGTGCCAGCAGTTACTCCGCGGGAGCGGGGGAGACCCAGTACTTC.

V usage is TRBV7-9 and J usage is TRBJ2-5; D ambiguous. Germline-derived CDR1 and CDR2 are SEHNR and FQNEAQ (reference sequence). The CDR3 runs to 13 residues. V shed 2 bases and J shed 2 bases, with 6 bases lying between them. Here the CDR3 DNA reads TGTGCCAGCAGCTTATGGCAGCAAGAGACCCAGTACTTC. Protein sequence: CASSLWQQETQYF.

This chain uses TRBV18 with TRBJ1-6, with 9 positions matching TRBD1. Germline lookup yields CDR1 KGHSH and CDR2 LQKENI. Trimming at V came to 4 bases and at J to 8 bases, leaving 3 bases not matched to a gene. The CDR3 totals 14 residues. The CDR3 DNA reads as TGTGCCAGCTCACTGGACAGGGGTTATTCACCCCTCCACTTT. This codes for CASSLDRGYSPLHF.

The CDR3: CATSRALEVGETQYF. The CDR3 DNA is TGTGCCACCAGCAGAGCGCTAGAGGTTGGGGAGACCCAGTACTTC. This rearrangement joins TRBV15 to TRBJ2-5; D is undetermined. CDR1 and CDR2 from the germline V gene are LNHNV and YYDKDF (reference sequence). Trimming took off 1 base at V and 5 bases at J, with 14 bases between the two ends. The CDR3 loop spans 15 amino acids.

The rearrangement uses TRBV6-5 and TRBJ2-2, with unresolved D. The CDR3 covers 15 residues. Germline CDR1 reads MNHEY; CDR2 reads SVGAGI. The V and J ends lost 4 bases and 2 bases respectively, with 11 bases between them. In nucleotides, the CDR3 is TGTGCCAGCAGTTTTCGGCAGACTAACACCGGGGAGCTGTTTTTT. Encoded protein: CASSFRQTNTGELFF.

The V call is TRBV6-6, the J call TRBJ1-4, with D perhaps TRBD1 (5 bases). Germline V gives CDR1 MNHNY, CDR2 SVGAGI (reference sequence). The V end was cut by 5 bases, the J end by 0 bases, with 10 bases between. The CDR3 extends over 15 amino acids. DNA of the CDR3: TGTGCCAGCAGTCCCCGGACAACAACTAATGAAAAACTGTTTTTT. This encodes CASSPRTTTNEKLFF.

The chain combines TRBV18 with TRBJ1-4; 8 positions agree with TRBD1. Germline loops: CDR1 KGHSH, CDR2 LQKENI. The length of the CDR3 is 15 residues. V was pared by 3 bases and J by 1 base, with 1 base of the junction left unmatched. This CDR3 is CASSPGQGTNEKLFF. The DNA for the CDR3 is TGTGCCAGCTCACCCGGACAGGGAACTAATGAAAAACTGTTTTTT.

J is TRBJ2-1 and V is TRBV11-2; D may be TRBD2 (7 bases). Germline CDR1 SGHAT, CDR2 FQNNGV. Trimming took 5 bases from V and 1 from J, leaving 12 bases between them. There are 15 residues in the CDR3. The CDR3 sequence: CASSEGRGSYNEQFF. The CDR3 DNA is TGTGCCAGCAGCGAAGGGAGGGGGTCCTACAATGAGCAGTTCTTC.

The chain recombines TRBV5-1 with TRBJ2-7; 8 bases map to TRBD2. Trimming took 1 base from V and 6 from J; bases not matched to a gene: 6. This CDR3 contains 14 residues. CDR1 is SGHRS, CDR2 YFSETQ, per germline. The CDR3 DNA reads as TGCGCCAGCAGCTTGCTAAGCGGGAGCGGCGAGCAGTACTTC. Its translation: CASSLLSGSGEQYF.

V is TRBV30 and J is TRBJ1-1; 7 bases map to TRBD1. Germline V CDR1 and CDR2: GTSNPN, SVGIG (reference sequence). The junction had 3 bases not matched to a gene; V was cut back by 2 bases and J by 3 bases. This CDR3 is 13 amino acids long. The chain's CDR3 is CAWSFTGDTEAFF. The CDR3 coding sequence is TGTGCCTGGAGTTTTACAGGGGACACTGAAGCTTTCTTT.

CDR3 protein: CASSQRPTGTGNLRNTEAFF. The CDR3 region has the DNA TGCGCCAGCAGCCAACGCCCGACCGGGACAGGGAACCTCCGGAACACTGAAGCTTTCTTT. The V call is TRBV5-1, the J call TRBJ1-1, with 9 bases matching TRBD1. Germline values: CDR1 SGHRS, CDR2 YFSETQ. The V segment lost 4 bases and the J segment 1 base; nucleotides outside the gene matches: 20. This CDR3 spans 20 amino acids.

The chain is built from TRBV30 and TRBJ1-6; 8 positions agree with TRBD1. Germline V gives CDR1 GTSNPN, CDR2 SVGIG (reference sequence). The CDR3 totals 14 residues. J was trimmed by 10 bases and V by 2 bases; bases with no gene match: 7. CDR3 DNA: TGTGCCTGGAGTTCGACAGGGGTAGGCTCACCCCTCCACTTT. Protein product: CAWSSTGVGSPLHF.

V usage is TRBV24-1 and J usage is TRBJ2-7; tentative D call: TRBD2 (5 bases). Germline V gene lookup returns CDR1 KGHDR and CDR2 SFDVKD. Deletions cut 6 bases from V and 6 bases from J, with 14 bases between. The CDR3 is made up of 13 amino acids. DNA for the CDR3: TGTGCCACCAGTCTGGCGGGCATGGCCGAGCAGTACTTC. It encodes CATSLAGMAEQYF.

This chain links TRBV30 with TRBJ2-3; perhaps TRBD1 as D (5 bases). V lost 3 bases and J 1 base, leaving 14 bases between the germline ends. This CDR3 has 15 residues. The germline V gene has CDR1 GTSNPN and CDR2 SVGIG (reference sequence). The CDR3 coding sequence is TGTGCCTGGAGCGATCAGGGTCTACGCACAGATACGCAGTATTTT. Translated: CAWSDQGLRTDTQYF.

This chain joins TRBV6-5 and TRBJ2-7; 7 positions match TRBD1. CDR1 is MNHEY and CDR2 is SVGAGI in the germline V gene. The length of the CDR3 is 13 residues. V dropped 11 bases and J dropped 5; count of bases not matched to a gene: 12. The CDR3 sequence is CACARGRGNEQYF. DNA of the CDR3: TGTGCCTGTGCTAGGGGGCGAGGGAACGAGCAGTACTTC.

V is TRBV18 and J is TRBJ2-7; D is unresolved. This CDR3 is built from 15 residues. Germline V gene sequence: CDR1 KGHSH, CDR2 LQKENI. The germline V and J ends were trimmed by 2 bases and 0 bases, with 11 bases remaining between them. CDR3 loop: CASSPGPANSYEQYF. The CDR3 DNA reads TGTGCCAGCTCACCAGGGCCCGCCAACTCCTACGAGCAGTACTTC.